Listed below are T cell receptor beta chains from one sample, sequenced in a study of cytomegalovirus exposure and HLA in healthy donors. Using immunoSEQ multiplex PCR, the repertoire was profiled, and TCRdb retains in-frame clones only, with some absent. The sample holds 140,000 to 150,000 clones; 80% are singletons and the top ten take under 5%. Sequencing was carried out using PBMCs. These receptor sequences come from a man aged 40-49 years in good health and CMV-seronegative. Both conserved end residues are part of each CDR3. Fields, in order: CDR3 protein, CDR3 DNA, V gene, D gene, J gene, clone size. A D gene is named only where the DNA matches it firmly. A row's size may be missing; if present it is once, few, many or a size class.

cdr3_aa: CASSSSGDGELFF
cdr3_nt: TGTGCCAGCAGCTCATCAGGGGACGGGGAGCTGTTTTTT
v_call: TRBV5-4
d_call: .
j_call: TRBJ2-2
clone_size: .

cdr3_aa: CASSEAGTGVYEQYF
cdr3_nt: TGTGCCAGCAGTGAAGCCGGGACAGGGGTCTACGAGCAGTACTTC
v_call: TRBV6-1
d_call: TRBD1
j_call: TRBJ2-7
clone_size: .

cdr3_aa: CASSAQGARGSYEQYF
cdr3_nt: TGCGCCAGCAGTGCACAGGGGGCCCGCGGCTCCTACGAGCAGTACTTC
v_call: TRBV10-1
d_call: TRBD1
j_call: TRBJ2-7
clone_size: .

cdr3_aa: CAWSPWPTGSLHF
cdr3_nt: TGTGCCTGGAGTCCATGGCCCACGGGATCCCTCCACTTT
v_call: TRBV30
d_call: .
j_call: TRBJ1-6
clone_size: .

cdr3_aa: CASSLDPGGQYF
cdr3_nt: TGTGCCAGCAGCTTAGATCCCGGGGGGCAGTATTTT
v_call: TRBV11-2
d_call: .
j_call: TRBJ2-3
clone_size: .

cdr3_aa: CASSSGQGMKTEAFF
cdr3_nt: TGTGCCAGCTCATCGGGACAGGGAATGAAAACTGAAGCTTTCTTT
v_call: TRBV18
d_call: TRBD1
j_call: TRBJ1-1
clone_size: once

cdr3_aa: CASSPLAGGPAEQYF
cdr3_nt: TGTGCCAGCAGCCCACTAGCGGGGGGGCCGGCCGAGCAGTACTTC
v_call: TRBV7-2
d_call: TRBD2
j_call: TRBJ2-7
clone_size: once

cdr3_aa: CASSKQGATNEKLFF
cdr3_nt: TGTGCCAGCAGCAAACAGGGTGCAACTAATGAAAAACTGTTTTTT
v_call: TRBV6-5
d_call: .
j_call: TRBJ1-4
clone_size: few

cdr3_aa: CASSYPGQGASYEQYF
cdr3_nt: TGTGCCAGCAGTTACCCTGGACAGGGGGCGTCCTACGAGCAGTACTTC
v_call: TRBV6-6
d_call: TRBD1
j_call: TRBJ2-7
clone_size: few

cdr3_aa: CAWRTTGNTEAFF
cdr3_nt: TGTGCCTGGAGAACCACAGGGAACACTGAAGCTTTCTTT
v_call: TRBV30
d_call: .
j_call: TRBJ1-1
clone_size: .

cdr3_aa: CASSHSSGELFF
cdr3_nt: TGTGCCAGCAGCCACAGTAGCGGGGAGCTGTTTTTT
v_call: TRBV7-8
d_call: .
j_call: TRBJ2-2
clone_size: .

cdr3_aa: CASSYSFTGANVLTF
cdr3_nt: TGTGCCAGCAGTTACTCATTCACTGGGGCCAACGTCCTGACTTTC
v_call: TRBV6-5
d_call: .
j_call: TRBJ2-6
clone_size: few

cdr3_aa: CSVGYGGAREQYF
cdr3_nt: TGCAGCGTTGGCTACGGGGGGGCGCGCGAGCAGTACTTC
v_call: TRBV29-1
d_call: TRBD2
j_call: TRBJ2-7
clone_size: .

cdr3_aa: CAWSHTGAAGGNTIYF
cdr3_nt: TGTGCCTGGAGCCACACAGGGGCGGCAGGGGGAAACACCATATATTTT
v_call: TRBV30
d_call: TRBD1
j_call: TRBJ1-3
clone_size: .

cdr3_aa: CSGHREHTEAFF
cdr3_nt: TGCAGCGGGCACCGGGAACACACTGAAGCTTTCTTT
v_call: TRBV29-1
d_call: .
j_call: TRBJ1-1
clone_size: few

cdr3_aa: CASSSRTGANQPQHF
cdr3_nt: TGTGCCAGCAGCTCCCGGACAGGCGCGAATCAGCCCCAGCATTTT
v_call: TRBV7-2
d_call: TRBD1
j_call: TRBJ1-5
clone_size: .

cdr3_aa: CATSRGKGRRRLAPEAFF
cdr3_nt: TGTGCCACCAGCAGAGGTAAAGGTCGGAGACGATTGGCCCCTGAAGCTTTCTTT
v_call: TRBV15
d_call: .
j_call: TRBJ1-1
clone_size: once

cdr3_aa: CASSLAGRNTGELFF
cdr3_nt: TGTGCCAGCAGCCTTGCCGGGAGAAACACCGGGGAGCTGTTTTTT
v_call: TRBV11-2
d_call: .
j_call: TRBJ2-2
clone_size: once

cdr3_aa: CSVDRADHTF
cdr3_nt: TGCAGCGTTGACAGGGCGGATCACACCTTC
v_call: TRBV29-1
d_call: .
j_call: TRBJ1-2
clone_size: .

cdr3_aa: CSVERGSDGYTF
cdr3_nt: TGCAGCGTTGAGCGGGGGTCGGATGGCTACACCTTC
v_call: TRBV29-1
d_call: .
j_call: TRBJ1-2
clone_size: .

cdr3_aa: CASSSTGGRTSGANVLTF
cdr3_nt: TGTGCCAGTAGTTCCACAGGGGGCCGAACTTCTGGGGCCAACGTCCTGACTTTC
v_call: TRBV19
d_call: TRBD1
j_call: TRBJ2-6
clone_size: .

cdr3_aa: CASSPQGRGTGELFF
cdr3_nt: TGTGCCAGCAGTCCTCAGGGAAGGGGCACCGGGGAGCTGTTTTTT
v_call: TRBV6-4
d_call: .
j_call: TRBJ2-2
clone_size: .

cdr3_aa: CASSYSRAYEQYF
cdr3_nt: TGTGCCAGCAGTTACTCGAGAGCCTACGAGCAGTACTTC
v_call: TRBV6-5
d_call: .
j_call: TRBJ2-7
clone_size: .

cdr3_aa: CASSDPGGTQYF
cdr3_nt: TGCGCCAGCAGTGACCCCGGAGGGACCCAGTACTTC
v_call: TRBV10-1
d_call: .
j_call: TRBJ2-5
clone_size: .

cdr3_aa: CSARDNEQFF
cdr3_nt: TGCAGTGCCAGGGATAATGAGCAGTTCTTC
v_call: TRBV20-1
d_call: .
j_call: TRBJ2-1
clone_size: .

cdr3_aa: CASSEVGAGGGNTIYF
cdr3_nt: TGTGCCAGCAGTGAAGTAGGGGCAGGGGGCGGAAACACCATATATTTT
v_call: TRBV2
d_call: TRBD1
j_call: TRBJ1-3
clone_size: few

cdr3_aa: CASGGTPKNEQFF
cdr3_nt: TGTGCCAGCGGCGGGACTCCTAAAAATGAGCAGTTCTTC
v_call: TRBV6-5
d_call: .
j_call: TRBJ2-1
clone_size: .

cdr3_aa: CASSITNYGYTF
cdr3_nt: TGTGCCAGCAGCATAACTAACTATGGCTACACCTTC
v_call: TRBV7-2
d_call: .
j_call: TRBJ1-2
clone_size: .

cdr3_aa: CASSVGGDRAGNTIYF
cdr3_nt: TGTGCCAGCAGCGTAGGCGGGGACAGGGCTGGAAACACCATATATTTT
v_call: TRBV9
d_call: TRBD1
j_call: TRBJ1-3
clone_size: .

cdr3_aa: CASSLPGFPGYTF
cdr3_nt: TGTGCCAGCAGCCTACCAGGTTTCCCCGGCTACACCTTC
v_call: TRBV5-4
d_call: .
j_call: TRBJ1-2
clone_size: .

cdr3_aa: CASSAPGQGDEKLFF
cdr3_nt: TGTGCCAGCAGCGCCCCGGGACAGGGGGACGAAAAACTGTTTTTT
v_call: TRBV7-8
d_call: TRBD1
j_call: TRBJ1-4
clone_size: .

cdr3_aa: CASSRTGGDYGYTF
cdr3_nt: TGTGCCAGCAGCAGGACAGGGGGCGACTATGGCTACACCTTC
v_call: TRBV7-2
d_call: TRBD1
j_call: TRBJ1-2
clone_size: .

cdr3_aa: CASSQDYRNSPLHF
cdr3_nt: TGTGCCAGCAGCCAAGATTACAGAAATTCACCCCTCCACTTT
v_call: TRBV14
d_call: .
j_call: TRBJ1-6
clone_size: .

cdr3_aa: CASSLEEGRMNEQFF
cdr3_nt: TGTGCCAGCAGCTTGGAAGAGGGGAGGATGAATGAGCAGTTCTTC
v_call: TRBV5-4
d_call: .
j_call: TRBJ2-1
clone_size: .

cdr3_aa: CASSHRTGTQETQYF
cdr3_nt: TGTGCCAGCTCACACAGGACAGGGACGCAAGAGACCCAGTACTTC
v_call: TRBV18
d_call: TRBD1
j_call: TRBJ2-5
clone_size: once

cdr3_aa: CAWSATAAGGGYTF
cdr3_nt: TGTGCCTGGAGTGCGACAGCTGCTGGCGGAGGCTACACCTTC
v_call: TRBV30
d_call: .
j_call: TRBJ1-2
clone_size: once

cdr3_aa: CASSPGRANEQFF
cdr3_nt: TGTGCCAGCAGCCCGGGGAGGGCCAATGAGCAGTTCTTC
v_call: TRBV7-7
d_call: TRBD2
j_call: TRBJ2-1
clone_size: few

cdr3_aa: CASSPDRGYSYEQYF
cdr3_nt: TGTGCCAGCAGTCCGGACAGGGGCTACTCCTACGAGCAGTACTTC
v_call: TRBV27
d_call: TRBD1
j_call: TRBJ2-7
clone_size: .

cdr3_aa: CASSSRQGPNYGYTF
cdr3_nt: TGTGCCAGCAGCTCGAGACAGGGCCCTAACTATGGCTACACCTTC
v_call: TRBV11-2
d_call: TRBD1
j_call: TRBJ1-2
clone_size: .

cdr3_aa: CASSPLGQKRNTEAFF
cdr3_nt: TGTGCCAGCAGTCCCTTGGGACAGAAGAGGAACACTGAAGCTTTCTTT
v_call: TRBV27
d_call: TRBD1
j_call: TRBJ1-1
clone_size: .

cdr3_aa: CASRGQTINTEAFF
cdr3_nt: TGCGCCAGCAGGGGACAGACGATTAACACTGAAGCTTTCTTT
v_call: TRBV4-1
d_call: TRBD1
j_call: TRBJ1-1
clone_size: few

cdr3_aa: CASSQETRASGLFF
cdr3_nt: TGTGCCAGCAGCCAAGAGACTAGGGCATCTGGGCTGTTTTTT
v_call: TRBV14
d_call: .
j_call: TRBJ2-2
clone_size: .

cdr3_aa: CSARGYRQYF
cdr3_nt: TGCAGTGCTAGGGGCTACCGGCAGTACTTC
v_call: TRBV20-1
d_call: .
j_call: TRBJ2-7
clone_size: few

cdr3_aa: CASSLDRETQYF
cdr3_nt: TGTGCCAGCAGTTTAGACAGAGAGACCCAGTACTTC
v_call: TRBV27
d_call: .
j_call: TRBJ2-5
clone_size: .

cdr3_aa: CASSRDRGPTQPQHF
cdr3_nt: TGTGCCAGCAGCAGGGACAGGGGCCCCACTCAGCCCCAGCATTTT
v_call: TRBV6-5
d_call: TRBD1
j_call: TRBJ1-5
clone_size: once

cdr3_aa: CASSLVQGSSYEQYF
cdr3_nt: TGCGCCAGCAGCTTGGTCCAGGGGAGCTCCTACGAGCAGTACTTC
v_call: TRBV5-1
d_call: .
j_call: TRBJ2-7
clone_size: .

cdr3_aa: CASRAAGLGYTF
cdr3_nt: TGTGCCAGCAGAGCAGCAGGGTTAGGCTACACCTTC
v_call: TRBV28
d_call: .
j_call: TRBJ1-2
clone_size: .

cdr3_aa: CASSLFAGIGDTQYF
cdr3_nt: TGTGCCAGCAGTTTATTTGCAGGGATCGGAGATACGCAGTATTTT
v_call: TRBV27
d_call: .
j_call: TRBJ2-3
clone_size: many

cdr3_aa: CASSLVTGIDTEAFF
cdr3_nt: TGCGCCAGCAGCTTGGTAACAGGAATCGACACTGAAGCTTTCTTT
v_call: TRBV5-1
d_call: .
j_call: TRBJ1-1
clone_size: few

cdr3_aa: CASSQGTGEAEKLFF
cdr3_nt: TGCGCCAGCAGCCAGGGCACAGGGGAAGCTGAAAAACTGTTTTTT
v_call: TRBV4-1
d_call: TRBD1
j_call: TRBJ1-4
clone_size: .

cdr3_aa: CASSVSDRIYNEQFF
cdr3_nt: TGTGCCAGCAGCGTTAGCGACAGGATCTACAATGAGCAGTTCTTC
v_call: TRBV9
d_call: .
j_call: TRBJ2-1
clone_size: few